This T cell receptor beta chain was captured in a study of tumor-infiltrating lymphocytes in localized non-small cell lung cancer. Whole-study context: Several tumor histologies, both smoking statuses, and some post-neoadjuvant chemotherapy samples were included.

Data came from immunoSEQ multiplex PCR; TCRdb stores just in-frame clones and leaves some out. The sample has about 12,000 clones; about 66% are singletons. Germline V gene sequence: CDR1 MNHEY, CDR2 SVGAGI. The CDR3 is 13 amino acids. With 6 bases clipped from V and 6 bases from J, the junction kept 7 bases outside the gene matches. Comment on this clone: What it binds is not known.

Study observations and caveats: Different pieces of the same tissue were used for each assay. Compared with uninvolved lung, tumors showed higher T cell infiltration by TCRbeta sequencing. Only some patients had TCR sequencing, depending on available tissue.

The sample consisted of lung tumor tissue. V is TRBV6-5 and J is TRBJ2-5; 7 positions match TRBD1. The source is a human donor with non-small cell lung cancer. Written as DNA, the CDR3 is TGTGCCAGCAGGATGACAGGGTTACAGACCCAGTACTTC. Translating gives CASRMTGLQTQYF.